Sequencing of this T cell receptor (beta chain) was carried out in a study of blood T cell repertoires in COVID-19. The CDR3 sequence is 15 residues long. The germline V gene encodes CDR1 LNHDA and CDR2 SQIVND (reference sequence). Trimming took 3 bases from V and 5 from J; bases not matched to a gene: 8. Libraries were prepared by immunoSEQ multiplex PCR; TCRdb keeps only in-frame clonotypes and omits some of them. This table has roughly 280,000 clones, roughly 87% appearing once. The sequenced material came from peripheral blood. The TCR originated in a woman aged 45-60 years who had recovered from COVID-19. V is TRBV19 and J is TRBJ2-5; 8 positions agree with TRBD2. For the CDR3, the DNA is TGTGCCAGTAGTATGATAAGCGGGAGTAGGGAGACCCAGTACTTC. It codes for CASSMISGSRETQYF.